Sequencing of this TCR beta chain was carried out in a study of response to subunit inactivated influenza vaccine. Study results and caveats: It was the authors' suggestion that each seasonal influenza vaccination recruits few new T cells.

TCRdb reanalysed the RT-PCR reads using MiXCR and keeps one entry per CDR3 protein. Of about 610,000 distinct CDR3 sequences listed, 12% to 15% were seen once; the top ten hold over 8.5%. Turning to this clonotype: Its antigen is undetermined.

CDR3 length equals 14 residues. Trimming pared 3 bases from V and 7 bases from J, leaving 13 bases between. The germline V gene encodes CDR1 SEHNR and CDR2 FQNEAQ (reference sequence). The material was PBMCs from blood, obtained 12 days after vaccination. This chain joins TRBV7-9 and TRBJ1-5; D call uncertain. This receptor was taken from a man between 45 and 60 years old who received an inactivated influenza vaccine. The CDR3 here is CASSFTGNGQPQHF. CDR3 coding DNA: TGTGCCAGCAGCTTTACGGGGAACGGGCAGCCCCAGCATTTT.